The 20 T cell receptor beta chains below come from one sample, sequenced in a study of shared clonotypes between healthy human individuals. The protocol was immunoSEQ multiplex PCR, while the TCRdb copy is restricted to in-frame clones and leaves out a portion. The sample carries 500,000 or so clones, more than 95% recorded once. The sequencing sample was made of naive CD4+ T cells sorted from blood. Subset indicated: CD45RA+ positively selected. The receptor source for this set is a woman in her 30s in good health.

The V gene is TRBV2, the J gene TRBJ2-4, with unresolved D. The CDR3 is 12 amino acids. The germline V gene has CDR1 SNHLY and CDR2 FYNNEI. The germline V and J ends were trimmed by 4 bases and 7 bases, with 8 bases remaining between them. This chain's CDR3 is CASSVMSNIQYF. CDR3 DNA: TGTGCCAGCAGTGTTATGTCGAACATTCAGTACTTC.

The V gene is TRBV5-6, the J gene TRBJ2-3, with 7 nucleotides matching TRBD2. This CDR3 contains 14 residues. Trimming took 3 bases from V and 3 from J; bases not matched to a gene: 4. Germline CDR1 reads SGHDT; CDR2 reads YYEEEE. CDR3: CASSSGDYTDTQYF. Here the CDR3 DNA reads TGTGCCAGCAGCTCTGGGGACTATACAGATACGCAGTATTTT.

The chain joins TRBV19 to TRBJ2-7; 8 positions match TRBD2. This CDR3 contains 15 residues. Germline V gene sequence: CDR1 LNHDA, CDR2 SQIVND (reference sequence). V lost 4 bases and J lost 2; bases outside the gene matches: 7. Here the CDR3 DNA reads TGTGCCAGTAGTACCCGGTCGGGAGGGGCCTACGAGCAGTACTTC. It specifies CASSTRSGGAYEQYF. The variable domain in full, with the rest retrieved from reference TRBV19 and TRBJ2-7, is DGGITQSPKYLFRKEGQNVTLSCEQNLNHDAMYWYRQDPGQGLRLIYYSQIVNDFQKGDIAEGYSVSREKKESFPLTVTSAQKNPTAFYLCASSTRSGGAYEQYFGPGTRLTVT.

The chain uses TRBV5-1 and TRBJ1-2; D is unresolved. Germline assignment: CDR1 SGHRS and CDR2 YFSETQ. Trimming cost V 4 bases and J 0 bases, with 10 bases left between them. This CDR3 comprises 14 residues. CDR3 protein: CASSPDSTNYGYTF. The CDR3 bases are TGCGCCAGCAGCCCCGACTCTACTAACTATGGCTACACCTTC.

The chain couples TRBV28 to TRBJ1-4; 9 nucleotides agree with TRBD1. Germline lookup yields CDR1 MDHEN and CDR2 SYDVKM. This CDR3 comprises 14 residues. V lost 5 bases and J lost 7; bases outside the gene matches: 5. CDR3 bases: TGTGCCAGCAGTCTGGGACAGGGACGTGAAAAACTGTTTTTT. This sequence encodes CASSLGQGREKLFF.

Comments on this clone: The same CDR3 arises from other DNA sequences in this sample as well. The rearrangement joins TRBV5-1 to TRBJ2-1; D is undetermined. Germline V gives CDR1 SGHRS, CDR2 YFSETQ. The CDR3 length is 12 residues. The V and J ends lost 1 base and 6 bases respectively, with 5 bases between them. The CDR3 nucleotides are TGCGCCAGCAGCTTGTTTGGCAATGAGCAGTTCTTC. Translated: CASSLFGNEQFF.

CDR3 DNA: TGTGCCAGTAGTCGTGGACTAGCGGGAGGCGACTCCTACAATGAGCAGTTCTTC. Its protein product is CASSRGLAGGDSYNEQFF. V and J are TRBV19 and TRBJ2-1, with 14 bases aligning to TRBD2. Germline trimming cut 5 bases from V and 0 bases from J; bases unmatched to any gene: 6. The germline V gene encodes CDR1 LNHDA and CDR2 SQIVND (reference sequence). CDR3 length: 18 residues.

The gene calls are TRBV19 and TRBJ2-6, with 8 bases that match TRBD2. J was trimmed by 4 bases and V by 8 bases; bases with no gene match: 10. The length of the CDR3 is 16 residues. From germline, CDR1 is LNHDA and CDR2 SQIVND (reference sequence). DNA for the CDR3: TGTGCCAGTCCCGGAGCGGGAGCTAACGGGGCCAACGTCCTGACTTTC. The encoded protein is CASPGAGANGANVLTF.

The J gene is TRBJ2-3, the V gene TRBV4-1; D may be TRBD2 (6 bases). The V and J ends lost 0 bases and 2 bases respectively, with 30 bases between them. CDR3 length: 22 residues. The V gene's germline CDR1 is MGHRA and CDR2 YSYEKL. The chain's CDR3 is CASSQEGRRLTGSRWDTDTQYF. CDR3 bases: TGCGCCAGCAGCCAAGAAGGGAGGCGGTTAACAGGTTCACGATGGGACACAGATACGCAGTATTTT.

The V gene is TRBV27, the J gene TRBJ2-7; tentatively, D is TRBD1 (6 bases). The CDR3 is 15 residues long. Trimming took 3 bases from V and 0 from J, leaving 12 bases between them. The germline V gene encodes CDR1 MNHEY and CDR2 SMNVEV (reference sequence). The CDR3 DNA sequence: TGTGCCAGCAGTTTGGGGGCGTATAGCTCCTACGAGCAGTACTTC. Translating gives CASSLGAYSSYEQYF.

This clone has a single count. V and J are TRBV28 and TRBJ1-1, with 8 bases aligning to TRBD1. The germline gives CDR1 MDHEN, CDR2 SYDVKM. The CDR3 spans 16 residues. The V segment lost 8 bases and the J segment 2 bases; nucleotides outside the gene matches: 13. CDR3 sequence (DNA): TGTGCCAGCGCACCCTCCCATGGGACAGGAAACACTGAAGCTTTCTTT. Protein product: CASAPSHGTGNTEAFF.

This clone was counted once. The chain recombines TRBV11-3 with TRBJ2-7; a weak D match, TRBD1 (6 bases). This CDR3 spans 13 amino acids. V lost 4 bases to trimming and J lost 6 bases, with 13 bases between them. Germline loops: CDR1 SGHNT, CDR2 YENEEA. For the CDR3, the DNA is TGTGCCAGCAGCTCTTTGACAGGTGGCGAGCAGTACTTC. Translation gives CASSSLTGGEQYF.

The gene calls are TRBV7-9 and TRBJ1-2, with 9 nucleotides matching TRBD1. The CDR3 contains 15 residues. Germline CDR1 is SEHNR and CDR2 is FQNEAQ (reference sequence). V dropped 0 bases and J dropped 7; count of bases not matched to a gene: 6. The DNA of the CDR3 is TGTGCCAGCAGCTTAGCGGGGGGACAGGGCGTTGGCTACACCTTC. This sequence encodes CASSLAGGQGVGYTF.

The chain couples TRBV5-8 to TRBJ2-2, with 8 nucleotides matching TRBD2. V lost 2 bases to trimming and J lost 7 bases; unmatched junction nucleotides: 7. CDR3 size: 15 residues. The V gene's germline CDR1 is SGHTS and CDR2 YDEGEE. CDR3 sequence: CASSFQRESDGELFF. CDR3 sequence (DNA): TGTGCCAGCAGCTTCCAGCGGGAGTCGGACGGGGAGCTGTTTTTT.

The table lists this clone with a count of one. The rearrangement links TRBV19 to TRBJ2-7; 8 bases fit TRBD2. The length of the CDR3 is 18 residues. The germline gives CDR1 LNHDA, CDR2 SQIVND (reference sequence). Losses at the gene ends were 1 base for V and 0 bases for J; bases not matched to a gene: 11. CDR3 amino acids: CASSIATTSGGSSYEQYF. The DNA of the CDR3 is TGTGCCAGTAGTATAGCAACTACTAGCGGAGGGAGCTCCTACGAGCAGTACTTC.

The V and J genes are TRBV5-5 and TRBJ1-2; D is undetermined. CDR3 length: 13 amino acids. V lost 4 bases to trimming and J lost 7 bases, with 14 bases between them. The V gene's germline CDR1 is SGHKS and CDR2 YYEKEE (reference sequence). CDR3 region: CASSPGSTRGYTF. The CDR3 coding sequence is TGTGCCAGCAGCCCCGGAAGCACGCGTGGCTACACCTTC.

This clone was seen a single time. The chain employs TRBV19 and TRBJ2-3; D gene uncertain. The V gene lost 4 bases and the J gene lost 0 bases, with 11 bases spanning the gap. Germline CDR1 is LNHDA and CDR2 is SQIVND (reference sequence). CDR3 length equals 15 residues. In DNA form, the CDR3 reads TGTGCCAGTAGTAATGACTGGGTGAGCACAGATACGCAGTATTTT. Amino acids: CASSNDWVSTDTQYF. Together with reference TRBV19 and TRBJ2-3, the CDR3 gives the full variable domain: DGGITQSPKYLFRKEGQNVTLSCEQNLNHDAMYWYRQDPGQGLRLIYYSQIVNDFQKGDIAEGYSVSREKKESFPLTVTSAQKNPTAFYLCASSNDWVSTDTQYFGPGTRLTVL.

The V and J genes are TRBV28 and TRBJ1-1; no firm D call. The V gene lost 5 bases and the J gene lost 5 bases, with 12 bases spanning the gap. Germline V gene sequence: CDR1 MDHEN, CDR2 SYDVKM. The CDR3 consists of 13 residues. CDR3 DNA: TGTGCCAGCAGTACCCAAGGTATGACTGAAGCTTTCTTT. As protein: CASSTQGMTEAFF.

The rearrangement uses TRBV5-5 and TRBJ1-5; TRBD1 aligns across 8 bases. The junction had 4 bases not matched to a gene; V was cut back by 0 bases and J by 2 bases. The CDR3 is 16 residues long. CDR1 and CDR2 (germline): SGHKS, YYEKEE (reference sequence). As DNA, the CDR3 is TGTGCCAGCAGCTTGGAAGTGGGACAGGGCAATCAGCCCCAGCATTTT. Translating it yields CASSLEVGQGNQPQHF.

V and J are TRBV7-9 and TRBJ1-1; perhaps TRBD1 as D (6 bases). The CDR3 has 16 residues. Trimming removed 1 base from V and 3 bases from J, with 15 bases in between. Germline V gene lookup returns CDR1 SEHNR and CDR2 FQNEAQ (reference sequence). CDR3 bases: TGTGCCAGCAGCTTAGTTTTGGGGGCGCGGGACACTGAAGCTTTCTTT. Encoded protein: CASSLVLGARDTEAFF.